Listed below are T cell receptor beta chains from one sample, sequenced in a study of blood T cell repertoires in COVID-19. Repertoires were generated with immunoSEQ multiplex PCR, while TCRdb's copy carries only in-frame clones and drops some. This table has just over 250,000 clones, approximately 88% appearing once. The sequenced sample consisted of peripheral blood. The receptors stem from a woman aged 70 to 79 with COVID-19, enrolled during active disease. The CDR3 runs from the conserved cysteine through the conserved F or W. Each record gives: J gene, D gene, CDR3 length, clone size, V gene, CDR3 DNA, CDR3 protein. D genes are given only for firm matches. For some rows the clone size is stated as once, few or many, or as a class when expanded; others skip it.

j_gene: TRBJ1-2
d_gene: .
len: 12
abundance: .
v_gene: TRBV19
CDR3nt: TGTGCCAGTACCAAAGACACCTATGGCTACACCTTC
CDR3aa: CASTKDTYGYTF

j_gene: TRBJ2-1
d_gene: TRBD2
len: 14
abundance: .
v_gene: TRBV6-2/TRBV6-3
CDR3nt: TGTGCCAGCAGCCCTATCGGGCGGGGGGGTGAGCTGTTCTTC
CDR3aa: CASSPIGRGGELFF

j_gene: TRBJ2-7
d_gene: TRBD1
len: 13
abundance: .
v_gene: TRBV27
CDR3nt: TGTGCCAGCAGTTGGGACAGGGGGAGAGAGCAGTACTTC
CDR3aa: CASSWDRGREQYF

j_gene: TRBJ1-5
d_gene: .
len: 17
abundance: .
v_gene: TRBV27
CDR3nt: TGTGCCAGCAGTCCTTCCCGACAGGTTCTTGGCAATCAGCCCCAGCATTTT
CDR3aa: CASSPSRQVLGNQPQHF

j_gene: TRBJ1-2
d_gene: .
len: 13
abundance: .
v_gene: TRBV30
CDR3nt: TGTGCCTGGAGTGTAAACACCCTCTATGGCTACACCTTC
CDR3aa: CAWSVNTLYGYTF

j_gene: TRBJ1-5
d_gene: .
len: 15
abundance: .
v_gene: TRBV2
CDR3nt: TGTGCCAGCAGCACCGACAGACTGAGCAATCAGCCCCAGCATTTT
CDR3aa: CASSTDRLSNQPQHF

j_gene: TRBJ1-1
d_gene: .
len: 15
abundance: .
v_gene: TRBV28
CDR3nt: TGTGCCAGCAGTTTAAGCGGGTGGGCAGACACTGAAGCTTTCTTT
CDR3aa: CASSLSGWADTEAFF

j_gene: TRBJ2-1
d_gene: .
len: 13
abundance: .
v_gene: TRBV5-6
CDR3nt: TGTGCCAGCAGCTTGGGTACTCGCCTCGAGCAGTTCTTC
CDR3aa: CASSLGTRLEQFF

j_gene: TRBJ2-7
d_gene: TRBD2
len: 15
abundance: .
v_gene: TRBV4-2
CDR3nt: TGTGCCAGCAGCCAAGTGGGGCGGGAGGGGTACGAGCAGTACTTC
CDR3aa: CASSQVGREGYEQYF

j_gene: TRBJ2-7
d_gene: TRBD1
len: 14
abundance: once
v_gene: TRBV6-5
CDR3nt: TGTGCCAGCAGTTACGTGACAGGGGCCTACGAGCAGTACTTC
CDR3aa: CASSYVTGAYEQYF

j_gene: TRBJ2-3
d_gene: .
len: 13
abundance: .
v_gene: TRBV9
CDR3nt: TGTGCCAGCAGCCTTCTACCCGGTGATACGCAGTATTTT
CDR3aa: CASSLLPGDTQYF

j_gene: TRBJ1-3
d_gene: .
len: 14
abundance: few
v_gene: TRBV6-5
CDR3nt: TGTGCCAGCAGTTACGGCAGGGTCGGAAACACCATATATTTT
CDR3aa: CASSYGRVGNTIYF

j_gene: TRBJ1-1
d_gene: .
len: 15
abundance: .
v_gene: TRBV19
CDR3nt: TGTGCCAGTAGTATATCTGAGGGAGGGAAGAGTGAAGCTTTCTTT
CDR3aa: CASSISEGGKSEAFF

j_gene: TRBJ2-1
d_gene: TRBD1
len: 15
abundance: .
v_gene: TRBV7-6
CDR3nt: TGTGCCAGCAGCTTAGAGGGGGCTTGGCACAATGAGCAGTTCTTC
CDR3aa: CASSLEGAWHNEQFF

j_gene: TRBJ2-1
d_gene: .
len: 14
abundance: .
v_gene: TRBV5-1
CDR3nt: TGCGCCAGCAGAGAGGCGGTGTCCTACAATGAGCAGTTCTTC
CDR3aa: CASREAVSYNEQFF

j_gene: TRBJ1-5
d_gene: TRBD1
len: 13
abundance: .
v_gene: TRBV30
CDR3nt: TGTGCCTGGAGTGTACAGGGGAATCAGCCCCAGCATTTT
CDR3aa: CAWSVQGNQPQHF

j_gene: TRBJ2-1
d_gene: TRBD2
len: 15
abundance: .
v_gene: TRBV6-5
CDR3nt: TGTGCCAGCGGGGGGGGAGTCAGTGCCTACAATGAGCAGTTCTTC
CDR3aa: CASGGGVSAYNEQFF

j_gene: TRBJ2-1
d_gene: .
len: 14
abundance: .
v_gene: TRBV6-6
CDR3nt: TGTGCCAGCAGTTACTCAACACCGACAGGCCCGCAGTTCTTC
CDR3aa: CASSYSTPTGPQFF

j_gene: TRBJ2-1
d_gene: TRBD1
len: 14
abundance: .
v_gene: TRBV28
CDR3nt: TGTGCCAGCGGTTTTGGACAGGGAGTCGATGAGCAGTTCTTC
CDR3aa: CASGFGQGVDEQFF

j_gene: TRBJ2-5
d_gene: .
len: 16
abundance: .
v_gene: TRBV5-1
CDR3nt: TGCGCCAGCAGCTTGGAGGGGGGGCTTCCCCAAGAGACCCAGTACTTC
CDR3aa: CASSLEGGLPQETQYF

j_gene: TRBJ2-1
d_gene: .
len: 15
abundance: .
v_gene: TRBV24-1
CDR3nt: TGTGCCACCAGTGACGGAGCAGACGGATACAATGAGCAGTTCTTC
CDR3aa: CATSDGADGYNEQFF

j_gene: TRBJ1-1
d_gene: TRBD1
len: 16
abundance: .
v_gene: TRBV7-2
CDR3nt: TGTGCCAGCAGCCTTGGACAGGGGGCCTTGGGTACTGAAGCTTTCTTT
CDR3aa: CASSLGQGALGTEAFF

j_gene: TRBJ2-3
d_gene: TRBD2
len: 12
abundance: .
v_gene: TRBV10-3
CDR3nt: TGTGCCATAGGAGGGGAGGGAGATACGCAGTATTTT
CDR3aa: CAIGGEGDTQYF

j_gene: TRBJ2-3
d_gene: .
len: 15
abundance: .
v_gene: TRBV5-4
CDR3nt: TGTGCCAGCAGCTTGGCAAGGGAGGGCACAGATACGCAGTATTTT
CDR3aa: CASSLAREGTDTQYF

j_gene: TRBJ2-7
d_gene: TRBD1
len: 16
abundance: .
v_gene: TRBV7-6
CDR3nt: TGTGCCAGCAGCTTAGAGAGGACAGGGGGATTTGACGAGCAGTACTTC
CDR3aa: CASSLERTGGFDEQYF

j_gene: TRBJ2-7
d_gene: TRBD1
len: 15
abundance: .
v_gene: TRBV5-4
CDR3nt: TGTGCCAGCAGCTTGGTAGGGACAGGATTCTACGAGCAGTACTTC
CDR3aa: CASSLVGTGFYEQYF

j_gene: TRBJ2-1
d_gene: TRBD2
len: 17
abundance: .
v_gene: TRBV10-1
CDR3nt: TGCGCCAGCAGTGAGCCTTTGGGGCGGACTAGGGTTAATGAGCAGTTCTTC
CDR3aa: CASSEPLGRTRVNEQFF